This T cell receptor (beta chain) was captured by sequencing in a study of T cell responses to AZD1222 COVID-19 vaccine. Study-level points and caveats: Clonal diversity may have been underestimated in mostly white British donors.

The J segment lost 3 bases and the V segment lost 1 base, leaving 7 bases of the junction unmatched. The CDR3 spans 15 residues. Germline V gene data show CDR1 as SGHDT and CDR2 as YYEEEE. Clones were read by immunoSEQ multiplex PCR, and TCRdb kept only the in-frame ones, dropping some. Among 54,000 or so clones listed, 80% to 90% were seen once. A remark on this clone: The target antigen is unknown.

This specimen consisted of peripheral blood, obtained on day 0 of AZD1222 vaccination. The rearrangement links TRBV5-6 to TRBJ2-7, with 7 bases fitting TRBD1. The clonotype comes from an adult in good health. The CDR3 is CASSLFDREGYEQYF. The CDR3 DNA follows: TGTGCCAGCAGCTTGTTTGACAGGGAAGGCTACGAGCAGTACTTC.